Listed here are 29 T cell receptor beta chains from one sample, sequenced in a study of T cell responses to AZD1222 COVID-19 vaccine. Clones were read by immunoSEQ multiplex PCR, and TCRdb kept only the in-frame ones, dropping some. The sample includes 130,000 to 150,000 clones, around 86% seen only once; the top ten take over 4%. This specimen consisted of peripheral blood, obtained on day 0 of MenACWY control vaccination. The receptors derive from an adult in good health.

This CDR3 is CASSEPLDRGYEQYV. CDR3 DNA: TGTGCCAGCAGCGAGCCCTTGGACAGGGGCTACGAGCAGTACGTC. The chain combines TRBV9 with TRBJ2-7; 9 nucleotides agree with TRBD1. Germline trimming cut 3 bases from V and 3 bases from J; bases unmatched to any gene: 7. This CDR3 comprises 15 residues. Germline assignment: CDR1 SGDLS and CDR2 YYNGEE.

The chain recombines TRBV29-1 with TRBJ2-4, with D possibly TRBD1 on 5 matching bases. Per germline, CDR1 SQVTM and CDR2 ANQGSEA. This CDR3 is built from 12 residues. V dropped 6 bases and J dropped 7 bases, with 13 bases sitting between them. The CDR3 sequence is CSVKDNGNIQYF. CDR3 sequence (DNA): TGCAGCGTAAAGGACAATGGGAACATTCAGTACTTC.

The chain joins TRBV5-1 to TRBJ2-7; 10 positions agree with TRBD1. J lost 2 bases, V lost 7 bases, and 6 bases had no gene match. CDR1 is SGHRS and CDR2 is YFSETQ in the germline V gene. The CDR3 totals 14 residues. The CDR3: CASSYGTGAYEQYF. In nucleotides, the CDR3 is TGCGCCAGCTCGTACGGGACAGGGGCCTACGAGCAGTACTTC.

V gene TRBV6-1 combines with J gene TRBJ1-1; possible D gene TRBD1, 5 bases. Trimming left V 2 bases short and J 4 bases short, with 11 bases between. This CDR3 comprises 14 residues. Germline-derived CDR1 and CDR2 are MNHNS and SASEGT. Written as DNA, the CDR3 is TGTGCCAGCAGTGAATGGGGGAGGGGCACTGAAGCTTTCTTT. Residues: CASSEWGRGTEAFF.

This rearrangement joins TRBV7-3 to TRBJ2-1; 8 nucleotides line up with TRBD1. The CDR3 sequence is 15 residues long. Germline CDR1 is SGHTA and CDR2 is FQGTGA. V trimming: 3 bases; J trimming: 4 bases; junction bases outside the gene matches: 5. The CDR3 loop reads CASSFQGAEYNEQFF. In DNA form, the CDR3 reads TGTGCCAGCAGCTTCCAGGGGGCGGAATACAATGAGCAGTTCTTC.

The chain couples TRBV5-1 to TRBJ1-1; no definite D call. V dropped 6 bases and J dropped 0 bases, with 12 bases sitting between them. This CDR3 is built from 14 residues. Germline V gene lookup returns CDR1 SGHRS and CDR2 YFSETQ. The CDR3 coding sequence is TGCGCCAGCATGTATTCCGGAATGAACACTGAAGCTTTCTTT. Its protein is CASMYSGMNTEAFF.

The rearrangement links TRBV29-1 to TRBJ1-1; 7 positions agree with TRBD1. The CDR3 is made up of 12 amino acids. Per the germline V gene, CDR1 is SQVTM and CDR2 is ANQGSEA. V lost 0 bases to trimming and J lost 6 bases; unmatched junction nucleotides: 1. The CDR3 is CSVEEGGPEAFF. The CDR3 DNA reads as TGCAGCGTTGAAGAAGGGGGCCCTGAAGCTTTCTTT.

This chain links TRBV27 with TRBJ1-2, with D unresolved. V was clipped by 8 bases and J by 7 bases, with 5 bases between them. Germline V gene data show CDR1 as MNHEY and CDR2 as SMNVEV (reference sequence). The CDR3 spans 9 residues. The CDR3 DNA sequence: TGTGCCAGCGACTGTGGCTACACCTTC. Its protein product is CASDCGYTF.

A single count supports this clone. Germline is not matched at one junction end, which may reflect a read error. This specimen includes other DNA sequences encoding the same CDR3. The V gene is TRBV5-1, the J gene TRBJ1-1; 7 nucleotides match TRBD1. This CDR3 is 14 amino acids long. Germline V gives CDR1 SGHRS, CDR2 YFSETQ. The CDR3 is CASSFTGEGTEAFF. The CDR3 nucleotides read TGCGCCAGCAGCTTCACAGGGGAGGGCACTGAGGCTTTCTTT.

This chain links TRBV11-2 with TRBJ2-2; 10 nucleotides line up with TRBD2. The germline CDR1 and CDR2 sequences are SGHAT and FQNNGV. The CDR3 length is 16 residues. Trimming at V came to 3 bases and at J to 3 bases, leaving 4 bases not matched to a gene. CDR3 residues: CASSFSGGRDTGELFF. As DNA, the CDR3 is TGTGCCAGCAGCTTTAGCGGGGGGCGGGACACCGGGGAGCTGTTTTTT.

This rearrangement joins TRBV6-5 to TRBJ1-1, with TRBD1 as a possible D gene (5 bases). The germline V gene encodes CDR1 MNHEY and CDR2 SVGAGI. V lost 8 bases and J lost 5, with 12 bases in between. The CDR3 contains 12 residues. This chain's CDR3 is CASSGVGTEAFF. DNA of the CDR3: TGTGCCAGCTCGGGGGTAGGTACTGAAGCTTTCTTT.

The chain joins TRBV6-6 to TRBJ1-2; D is uncertain. The germline V gene encodes CDR1 MNHNY and CDR2 SVGAGI (reference sequence). V was shortened by 0 bases and J by 5 bases, with 16 bases between the two germline ends. CDR3 length equals 16 residues. DNA for the CDR3: TGTGCCAGCAGTTACTCTTTTGTACAGTCGGGTTATGGCTACACCTTC. Translated, it gives CASSYSFVQSGYGYTF.

CDR3 residues: CASSPSRGQPQHF. CDR3 nucleotides: TGTGCCAGCAGCCCCTCCAGGGGGCAGCCCCAGCATTTT. The chain recombines TRBV3-1 (or the pseudogene TRBV3-2) with TRBJ1-5; 7 bases are shared with TRBD1. The germline V gene encodes CDR1 LGHDT and CDR2 YNNKEL (reference sequence). The CDR3 length is 13 residues. V lost 4 bases and J lost 7; bases outside the gene matches: 4.

The chain couples TRBV3-1 (or the pseudogene TRBV3-2) to TRBJ2-7; D call uncertain. Trimming stripped 1 base from V and 7 bases from J, with 5 bases between. The CDR3 is 11 residues long. Germline V gene lookup returns CDR1 LGHDT and CDR2 YNNKEL (reference sequence). This CDR3 is CASSQGTEQYV. DNA for the CDR3: TGTGCCAGCAGCCAAGGTACTGAGCAGTACGTC.

This chain links TRBV21-1 with TRBJ2-1. TRBV21-1 is a known pseudogene. This CDR3 region has 16 residues. The CDR3 here is CASSCSPSRNNNEQFF. Here the CDR3 DNA reads TGTGCCAGCAGCTGCTCCCCCTCCCGGAACAACAATGAGCAGTTCTTC.

The chain joins TRBV19 to TRBJ1-6, with a weak D call TRBD1 (5 bases). Trimming left V 6 bases short and J 6 bases short, with 12 bases between. CDR1 is LNHDA, CDR2 SQIVND, per germline (reference sequence). The CDR3 is 14 residues long. Here the CDR3 DNA reads TGTGCCAGTAGCTTCGGGACGGCTAATTCACCCCTCCACTTT. Its translation is CASSFGTANSPLHF.

The V gene is TRBV10-1, the J gene TRBJ1-5, with D unresolved. The CDR3 is 9 amino acids. Deletions cut 11 bases from V and 7 bases from J, with 6 bases between. CDR1 is WNHNN, CDR2 SYGVQD, per germline (reference sequence). The CDR3 bases are TGCGCCGGCCCGCAGCCCCAGCATTTT. The encoded protein is CAGPQPQHF.

The genes are TRBV6-5 and TRBJ2-2; TRBD2 is a possible D gene (6 bases). The CDR3 is made up of 12 amino acids. Germline assignment: CDR1 MNHEY and CDR2 SVGAGI. The V and J ends lost 7 bases and 3 bases respectively, with 6 bases between them. The CDR3 spells CASKRDTGELFF. The CDR3 DNA is TGTGCCAGCAAGCGGGACACCGGGGAGCTGTTTTTT.

With respect to this clone: Its ends do not fully match the called genes, so a read error is possible. CDR3 nucleotides: TGTGCCAGCAGCCAGATCCAAGGGGGCTGGGCCTTC. Amino acid sequence: CASSQIQGGWAF. The chain joins TRBV6-5 to TRBJ1-2, with 7 bases aligning to TRBD1. CDR3 length: 12 residues. CDR1 MNHEY and CDR2 SVGAGI come from the germline V gene.

The rearrangement uses TRBV7-8 and TRBJ1-1; D gene ambiguous. In germline, CDR1 is SGHVS, CDR2 FQNEAQ. V lost 2 bases and J 0 bases, leaving 7 bases between the germline ends. This CDR3 spans 14 amino acids. The CDR3 DNA sequence: TGTGCCAGCAGCTTAAATGCAGTGAACACTGAAGCTTTCTTT. Its protein is CASSLNAVNTEAFF.

The V and J genes are TRBV2 and TRBJ1-5, with a possible D match to TRBD1 (5 bases). Between the trimmed V and J ends, which lost 8 bases and 0 bases, there was a span of 20 bases. Germline V gene data show CDR1 as SNHLY and CDR2 as FYNNEI. The CDR3 length is 17 residues. The CDR3 is CASRGGAGRYSNQPQHF. The CDR3 bases are TGTGCCAGCCGTGGTGGGGCAGGGAGGTATAGCAATCAGCCCCAGCATTTT.

This clone appeared a few times. V is TRBV5-4 and J is TRBJ2-5; 7 positions match TRBD2. The trim removed 2 bases at V and 0 bases at J, leaving 1 base unmatched. Germline assignment: CDR1 SGHNT and CDR2 YYREEE (reference sequence). The CDR3 has 14 amino acids. The CDR3 DNA reads as TGTGCCAGCAGCTTTCGGGGGGACCAAGAGACCCAGTACTTC. This gives the protein CASSFRGDQETQYF.

The chain employs TRBV5-5 and TRBJ2-1, with D perhaps TRBD2 (7 bases). Per the germline V gene, CDR1 is SGHKS and CDR2 is YYEKEE (reference sequence). The V and J ends lost 4 bases and 4 bases respectively, with 18 bases between them. The CDR3 has 16 amino acids. The CDR3 DNA sequence: TGTGCCAGCAGCCCAATGGGGGGGACATCATACAATGAGCAGTTCTTC. It is translated as CASSPMGGTSYNEQFF. The full variable domain, rest sourced from reference TRBV5-5 and TRBJ2-1, is DAGVTQSPTHLIKTRGQQVTLRCSPISGHKSVSWYQQVLGQGPQFIFQYYEKEERGRGNFPDRFSARQFPNYSSELNVNALLLGDSALYLCASSPMGGTSYNEQFFGPGTRLTVL.

The V and J genes are TRBV2 and TRBJ2-7; tentative D call: TRBD2 (7 bases). The CDR3 contains 17 residues. V was cut by 5 bases and J by 2 bases, with 22 bases left in between. The germline V gene encodes CDR1 SNHLY and CDR2 FYNNEI. The CDR3: CASSSQRGGGAAYEQYV. CDR3 in DNA: TGTGCCAGCAGTTCTCAACGAGGGGGGGGCGCCGCCTACGAGCAGTACGTC.

V and J are TRBV30 and TRBJ1-5, with D uncertain. Germline CDR1 reads GTSNPN; CDR2 reads SVGIG (reference sequence). The CDR3 has 13 residues. Trimming shortened V by 0 bases and J by 5 bases, and 8 bases separated the two germline ends. CDR3 nucleotides: TGTGCCTGGAGTGTCGACAACGATCAGCCCCAGCATTTT. This encodes CAWSVDNDQPQHF.

The chain is built from TRBV28 and TRBJ1-5; 9 bases align to TRBD1. Germline V gives CDR1 MDHEN, CDR2 SYDVKM. The CDR3 runs to 17 residues. The ends lost 5 bases at V and 2 bases at J; junction bases unmatched: 10. CDR3 loop: CASSPGTGTGGNQPQHF. DNA of the CDR3: TGTGCCAGCAGTCCCGGGACAGGGACGGGGGGCAATCAGCCCCAGCATTTT.

This chain joins TRBV5-5 and TRBJ2-2; D ambiguous. The CDR3 spans 15 residues. The V gene lost 0 bases and the J gene lost 6 bases, with 12 bases spanning the gap. Germline assignment: CDR1 SGHKS and CDR2 YYEKEE (reference sequence). The CDR3 is CASSLGASEAGELFF. DNA for the CDR3: TGTGCCAGCAGCTTGGGAGCCTCCGAGGCCGGGGAGCTGTTTTTT.

This clone was observed a few times. Other DNA sequences in the same sample also yield this CDR3. The gene calls are TRBV5-1 and TRBJ2-1, with D perhaps matching TRBD2 (6 bases). The germline V and J ends were trimmed by 0 bases and 5 bases, with 12 bases remaining between them. The CDR3 consists of 15 residues. The germline CDR1 and CDR2 sequences are SGHRS and YFSETQ. The CDR3 region is CASSLVVGGDNEQFF. For the CDR3, the DNA is TGCGCCAGCAGCTTGGTAGTGGGGGGAGACAATGAGCAGTTCTTC. The whole variable domain, filled in from reference TRBV5-1 and TRBJ2-1, reads KAGVTQTPRYLIKTRGQQVTLSCSPISGHRSVSWYQQTPGQGLQFLFEYFSETQRNKGNFPGRFSGRQFSNSRSEMNVSTLELGDSALYLCASSLVVGGDNEQFFGPGTRLTVL.

This clone was seen a handful of times. V gene TRBV5-6 combines with J gene TRBJ2-2; no firm D call. This CDR3 has 13 amino acids. V was cut by 4 bases and J by 8 bases, with 12 bases left in between. CDR1 is SGHDT, CDR2 YYEEEE, per germline. The CDR3 nucleotides read TGTGCCAGCAGCCCGACGATAGTTGGGGAGCTGTTTTTT. The encoded protein is CASSPTIVGELFF.